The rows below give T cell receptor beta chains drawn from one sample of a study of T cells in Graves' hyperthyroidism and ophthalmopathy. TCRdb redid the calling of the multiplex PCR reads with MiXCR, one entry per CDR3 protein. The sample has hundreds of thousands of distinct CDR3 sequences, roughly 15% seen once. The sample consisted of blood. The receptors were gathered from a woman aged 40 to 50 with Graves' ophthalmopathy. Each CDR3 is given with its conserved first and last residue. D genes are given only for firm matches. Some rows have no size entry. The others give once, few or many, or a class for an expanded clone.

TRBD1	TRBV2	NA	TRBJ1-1	CAIRTGLKNTEAFF	TGTGCCATTCGGACAGGGCTGAAGAACACTGAAGCTTTCTTT
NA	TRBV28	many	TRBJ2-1	CASSSRRTGEQFF	TGTGCCAGCAGCTCGAGGAGGACGGGTGAGCAGTTCTTC
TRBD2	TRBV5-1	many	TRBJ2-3	CASSPGLAGEGDTQYF	TGCGCCAGCAGCCCGGGACTAGCGGGAGAAGGAGATACGCAGTATTTT
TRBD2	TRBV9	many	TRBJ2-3	CASSEGPGGVTQYF	TGTGCCAGCAGCGAGGGGCCGGGGGGTGTCACGCAGTATTTT
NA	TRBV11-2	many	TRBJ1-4	CASSPIPSATNEKLFF	TGTGCCAGCAGCCCGATACCGTCTGCAACTAATGAAAAACTGTTTTTT
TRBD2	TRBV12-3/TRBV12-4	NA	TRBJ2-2	CASRRLAGGYTGELFF	TGTGCCAGCAGAAGACTAGCGGGGGGCTACACCGGGGAGCTGTTTTTT
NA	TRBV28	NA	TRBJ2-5	CASSLSTARETQYF	TGTGCCAGCAGTTTATCAACGGCCAGAGAGACCCAGTACTTC
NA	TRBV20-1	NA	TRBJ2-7	CSARLAGPPYEQYF	TGCAGTGCTAGATTGGCAGGGCCCCCCTACGAGCAGTACTTC
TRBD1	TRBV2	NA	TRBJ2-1	CASSGQGDLHEQFF	TGTGCCAGCAGTGGACAGGGGGACCTACATGAGCAGTTCTTC
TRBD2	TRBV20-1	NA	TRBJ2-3	CSAGGTSGFTDTQYF	TGCAGTGCTGGGGGAACTAGCGGGTTCACAGATACGCAGTATTTT
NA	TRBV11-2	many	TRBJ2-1	CASSFHSPRVHNEQFF	TGTGCCAGCAGCTTTCACTCCCCACGGGTCCACAATGAGCAGTTCTTC
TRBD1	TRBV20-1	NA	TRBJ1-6	CSAWTGSYNSPLHF	TGCAGTGCTTGGACAGGGTCCTATAATTCACCCCTCCACTTT
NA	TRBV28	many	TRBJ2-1	CASSSPGGAEGTYNEQFF	TGTGCCAGCAGTTCCCCGGGCGGAGCGGAAGGAACCTACAATGAGCAGTTCTTC
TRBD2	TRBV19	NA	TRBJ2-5	CASSATRTSGGFQTQYF	TGTGCCAGTAGTGCAACAAGGACTAGCGGGGGGTTCCAGACCCAGTACTTC
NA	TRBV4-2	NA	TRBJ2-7	CASSESRAGGPYEQYF	TGTGCCAGCAGCGAGTCCCGGGCAGGGGGGCCTTACGAGCAGTACTTC
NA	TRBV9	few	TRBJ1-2	CASSGNPYQGSNVNYGYTF	TGTGCCAGCAGCGGCAACCCGTATCAGGGATCCAACGTTAACTATGGCTACACCTTC
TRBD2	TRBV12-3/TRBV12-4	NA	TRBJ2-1	CASSPLRLAGPQDEQFF	TGTGCCAGCAGTCCCTTACGACTAGCGGGACCTCAGGATGAGCAGTTCTTC
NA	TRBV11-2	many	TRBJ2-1	CASSLGGDEQFF	TGTGCCAGCAGCTTAGGGGGGGATGAGCAGTTCTTC
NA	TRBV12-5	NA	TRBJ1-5	CASGSETDFSNQPQHF	TGTGCTAGTGGTTCCGAGACCGATTTTAGCAATCAGCCCCAGCATTTT
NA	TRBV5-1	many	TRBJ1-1	CASSWVGGGDTEAFF	TGCGCCAGCAGCTGGGTCGGAGGGGGGGACACTGAAGCTTTCTTT